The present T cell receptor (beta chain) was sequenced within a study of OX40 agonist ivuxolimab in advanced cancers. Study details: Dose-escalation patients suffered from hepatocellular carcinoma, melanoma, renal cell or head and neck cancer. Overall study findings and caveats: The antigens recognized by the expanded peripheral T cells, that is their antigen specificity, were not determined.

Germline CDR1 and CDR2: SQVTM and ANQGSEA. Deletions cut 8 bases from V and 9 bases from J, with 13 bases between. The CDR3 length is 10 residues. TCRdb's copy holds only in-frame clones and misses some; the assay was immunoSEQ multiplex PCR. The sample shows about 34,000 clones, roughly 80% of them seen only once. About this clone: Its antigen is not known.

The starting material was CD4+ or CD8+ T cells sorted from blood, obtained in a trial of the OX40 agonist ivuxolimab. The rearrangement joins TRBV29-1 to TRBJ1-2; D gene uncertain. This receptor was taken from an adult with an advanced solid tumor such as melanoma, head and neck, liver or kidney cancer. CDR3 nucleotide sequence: TGCAGCCCAGAGGGTGAAAGCTACACCTTC. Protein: CSPEGESYTF.